This T cell receptor beta chain was identified during a study of shared clonotypes between healthy human individuals (dated by TCRdb to 2018 to 2021). About the study as a whole: The cohort comprised two women and a few men aged 18 to 49 years. Each donor's leukapheresis produced roughly between roughly 0.85 and 9.5 billion PBMCs. For each donor, CD4 naive and CD4 memory were each given three plates, CD8 naive was given two plates, and CD8 memory was given one plate. Different laboratories and diverse techniques were used to prepare libraries and sequence TCR repertoires, to increase sequencing depth and limit assay-specific biases. To estimate repertoire size and how much clonotype sharing occurs between individuals, the study deeply sequenced the blood TCR repertoires of five healthy adults. The full study reports these points: Pairwise subsampling indicated that sequencing depth was expected to affect the degree of clonotype sharing among donors. Sampling was limited to blood, and TCR repertoires in tissue likely differ from TCR repertoires in blood. Naive subsets generally had larger estimated clonotype richness than memory subsets. When a few donors were compared, the shared fraction of clonotypes was 5% to 6.5% for naive CD4, over 3% for naive CD8, more than 2% for memory CD4, and 0.35% to 0.4% for memory CD8. Clonotypes shared by all four sorted-subset donors showed higher generation probabilities than non-shared clonotypes. Because the study included only a small number of donors, the genetic and exposure-history diversity represented was limited. Incomplete sequencing was indicated by rarefaction of sorted-subset datasets, despite the large sequencing depth.

CDR1 and CDR2 are read off the germline V gene as SNHLY and FYNNEI. Trimming removed 4 bases from V and 5 bases from J; the gene matches leave 3 bases unexplained. From the cysteine up to the phenylalanine, the CDR3 has a length of 14 residues. Of all the DNA, just the CDR3 is kept, 42 bases in frame from base 1. CD8 naive samples consisted of CD45RO-negative cells that were positively selected for CCR7, yielding a CD45RA+CCR7+ population without TemRA cells. The donors were healthy, HIV-negative adults with no recently reported acute infections or vaccinations. Every donor was a Caucasian adult residing in Nashville, Tennessee, USA. Blood was collected by leukapheresis, and PBMCs were isolated by Ficoll-Histopaque density gradient centrifugation and then cryopreserved in liquid nitrogen vapor phase. Analytical flow cytometry was used to check the purity and quantity of each magnetically sorted T cell population. Genomic DNA was isolated from every sorted fraction and measured by UV absorbance on a Nanodrop 2000c.

Using the deep immunoSEQ assay, multiplex PCR amplified TCR CDR3 regions from genomic DNA. For each cell subset, the extracted genomic DNA was distributed evenly across all wells of several immunoSEQ 96-well plates, and each plate served as one replicate. Each replicate PCR for sorted subsets received roughly 200 ng genomic DNA, equal to some 32,000 T cell genomes. Purified libraries were quantified with a Qubit 3.0 fluorometer, sized on a Bioanalyzer 2100, and re-quantified with the KAPA Library Quantification kit. A separate single-read 150-cycle Illumina NextSeq 550 flow cell was used to sequence each immunoSEQ 96-well plate. Concerning the study's data processing: Because the immunoSEQ output held only junctional sequences and lacked quality scores, the filtering could not match the filtering applied to full-length reads. Sequences were annotated with PyIR, a Python wrapper for IgBLAST v1.9, and V/J genes and CDR3 were assigned using IMGT germline references. Any read was removed if the V/J assignment was weak (E-value above 1e-6), the CDR3 was missing, or the read contained stop codons, out-of-frame junctions, or ambiguous translated residues. V3J clonotypes were defined as sequences sharing the same inferred V gene, J gene, and CDR3 amino acid sequence. Percentage overlap between repertoires was calculated by dividing the number of shared unique clonotypes by the size of the smaller repertoire. RTK rarefaction, the Chao1 estimator, and Recon v2.1 estimates of unobserved clonotypes were used to assess repertoire richness. Generation probabilities for all TCRbeta clonotypes obtained by the gDNA method from a handful of donors were computed using OLGA. In TCRdb, the immuneACCESS table is reduced to in-frame sequences with V and J assigned. These tables do not hold every clone; where another copy was compared, an unresolved V gene accounts for under half, and the others remain unexplained. Clone size and the V and J calls come from that table; the DNA yielded D and trimming. This sample has around 1.9 million clones in its table, and just over 90% of those were observed once. The ten largest clones represent approximately 1.6% of the sample.

In regard to this clone: No cognate antigen has been identified for it. It has no much larger one-base neighbor in the sample; base qualities were not kept.

The origin of this receptor is a man between 18 and 35 years old in good health. Some clones in this sample may be carry-over from other donors' samples. This receptor chain uses TRBV2 and TRBJ2-3, and 10 junction bases match TRBD2. The sequenced sample consisted of naive CD8+ T cells from PBMCs. The cell subset or site tag for this specimen amounts to: CD45RA+CCR7+. The CDR3 amino acid sequence is: CASSGAGGRDTQYF. The base sequence is TGTGCCAGCAGTGGAGCGGGAGGGAGAGATACGCAGTATTTT.